This is a list of T cell receptor beta chains from one sample in a study of T cell repertoires in cytomegalovirus infection. TCRdb recomputed calls from the reads with MiXCR, one row per CDR3 protein. The repertoire holds 750,000 to 900,000 distinct CDR3 sequences, with under 35% as singletons. For these receptors, no antigen is known. The sample was cultured CD8+ T cells from PBMCs, taken from culture after CMV antigen stimulation. The receptors were gathered from a human donor in good health (CMV status not recorded). Some clones in this sample may be carry-over from other donors' samples. Each CDR3 is given with its conserved first and last residue. A D gene is named only where the DNA matches it firmly. The size entry is marked missing in some rows and otherwise reads once, few, many or a size class.

>TRBD2|TRBJ2-1|TRBV6-8|.
TGTGCCAGCACCGAGACGGTAGCGGGCCCCTACAATGAGCAGTTCTTC
CASTETVAGPYNEQFF
>.|TRBJ1-1|TRBV6-6|few
TGTGCCAGCAGTTACGGCCGGGAAGGGATGGGGACTGAAGCTTTCTTT
CASSYGREGMGTEAFF
>.|TRBJ2-5|TRBV19|.
TGTGCCAGTAGTATGTTGCAGAAGTCAGAGACCCAGTACTTC
CASSMLQKSETQYF
>TRBD2|TRBJ2-1|TRBV20-1|few
TGCAGTGCTAGAGGGTCTAGCGGAGGAAGTGAGCAGTTCTTC
CSARGSSGGSEQFF
>.|TRBJ1-4|TRBV2|few
TGTGCCAGCAGGGAATTACCAACTAATGAAAAACTGTTTTTT
CASRELPTNEKLFF
>TRBD1|TRBJ2-1|TRBV2|.
TGTGCCAGCGGGGACAGGGGGCGGCCTAATGAGCAGTTCTTC
CASGDRGRPNEQFF
>TRBD1|TRBJ1-4|TRBV7-9|.
TGTGCCAGCAGCCCGACCGGGACAGGTTCGGGAAAACTGTTTTTT
CASSPTGTGSGKLFF
>.|TRBJ2-5|TRBV7-9|few
TGTGCCAGCAGCCCATACCTCGGACATGGGGAGGAGACCCAGTACTTC
CASSPYLGHGEETQYF
>.|TRBJ2-7|TRBV27|few
TGTGCCAGCACCCTAGGAGGACAAAACCCGGGGGAGCAGTACTTC
CASTLGGQNPGEQYF
>.|TRBJ1-3|TRBV4-1|few
TGCGCCAGCAGCCAAGAGGTCCTCTCTGGAAACACCATATATTTT
CASSQEVLSGNTIYF
>TRBD1|TRBJ2-1|TRBV9|.
TGTGCCAGCAGCCCTGGACAGGGGGTACCCCCGCGTGAGTTCTTC
CASSPGQGVPPREFF
>.|TRBJ2-5|TRBV5-6|.
TGTGCCAGCAGCCCGGAGACTCGGTACCAAGAGACCCAGTACTTC
CASSPETRYQETQYF
>.|TRBJ2-7|TRBV7-3|few
TGTGCCAGCAGAAAAGGGGGGCAGGGAGCTTACGAGCAGTACTTC
CASRKGGQGAYEQYF
>.|TRBJ1-1|TRBV6-6|many
TGTGCCAGCAGTTACGGGGCTGAAGCTTTCTTT
CASSYGAEAFF
>.|TRBJ1-5|TRBV4-2|.
TGTGCCAGCAGCCCACACGGGGGAAGGAATCAGCCCCAGCATTTT
CASSPHGGRNQPQHF
>TRBD1|TRBJ2-7|TRBV27|once
TGTGCCAGCAGTCTCACGACGACAGGGGACGAGCAGTACTTC
CASSLTTTGDEQYF
>.|TRBJ1-6|TRBV12-3/TRBV12-4|few
TGTGCCAGCAGCTTTTTGCCGGGACCGCGACCCACAGCTTATAATTCACCCCTCCACTTT
CASSFLPGPRPTAYNSPLHF
>.|TRBJ2-5|TRBV4-1|.
TGCGCCAGCAGCCAGGTCGGGGGGCCACAAGAGACCCAGTACTTC
CASSQVGGPQETQYF
>.|TRBJ1-1|TRBV7-6|many
TGTGCCAGCAGCTTAGCCCCTGACTGGGGCACTGAAGCTTTCTTT
CASSLAPDWGTEAFF
>.|TRBJ2-2|TRBV7-8|few
TGTGCCAGCAGCTTACAACCGGGGCTGATCACCGGGGAGCTGTTTTTT
CASSLQPGLITGELFF
>TRBD1|TRBJ2-6|TRBV7-6|many
TGTGCCAGCAGCTTAGCCCGACAGGGGTCGGGGGCCAACGTCCTGACTTTC
CASSLARQGSGANVLTF
>TRBD1|TRBJ2-1|TRBV7-9|few
TGTGCCAGCAGCTTATTTAGGATGCGGACAGGGGGTCGGAATGAGCAGTTCTTC
CASSLFRMRTGGRNEQFF
>TRBD1|TRBJ1-1|TRBV29-1|few
TGCAGCGTTGGGCCCTTAATTAGGGGGCCCCGTCTGAACACTGAAGCTTTCTTT
CSVGPLIRGPRLNTEAFF
>.|TRBJ1-1|TRBV6-5|many
TGTGCCAGCAGTCTTACCAGGCGGGGGAACACTGAAGCTTTCTTT
CASSLTRRGNTEAFF
>.|TRBJ1-1|TRBV7-6|many
TGTGCCAGCAGCTTCGGGCGGACCTCTGAAGCTTTCTTT
CASSFGRTSEAFF
>.|TRBJ1-4|TRBV4-1|.
TGCGCCAGCAGCCAAAATCCTAGGTTCGGGGAAAAACTGTTTTTT
CASSQNPRFGEKLFF
>.|TRBJ2-1|TRBV7-7|.
TGTGCTAGCAGCTTAGGGGGGGCCCCCAATGAGCAGTTCTTC
CASSLGGAPNEQFF
>TRBD2|TRBJ2-3|TRBV6-5|once
TGTGCCAGCAGTTACGGGTCTAGCGGGGGGCAGCTGCAGCAGTATTTT
CASSYGSSGGQLQQYF
>.|TRBJ1-4|TRBV4-2|.
TGTGCCAGCAGCCACATCTCCGGGCCCAGGGAAGTCACGCTGTTTTTT
CASSHISGPREVTLFF
>.|TRBJ2-1|TRBV7-9|few
TGTGCCAGCAGCTTAGTGGGGTCAGGGTACTACTTCAATGAGCAGTTCTTC
CASSLVGSGYYFNEQFF
>.|TRBJ1-5|TRBV19|.
TGTGCCAGTAGTATAGGTTGGGACGTCAATCAGCCCCAGCATTTT
CASSIGWDVNQPQHF
>.|TRBJ1-5|TRBV24-1|.
TGTGCCACCAGTGATTTGAGTCGGATTAATAGCAATCAGCCCCAGCATTTT
CATSDLSRINSNQPQHF
>TRBD1|TRBJ2-2|TRBV11-2|few
TGTGCCAGCAGCCCTAGTCGGGGACAGGTGAACACCGGGGAGCTGTTTTTT
CASSPSRGQVNTGELFF
>TRBD1|TRBJ1-2|TRBV29-1|few
TGCAGCGTTGAGGAGGGGACAGGGCGCGGCTACACCTTC
CSVEEGTGRGYTF
>TRBD1|TRBJ2-1|TRBV24-1|few
TGTGCCACCAGAGGGGACAGGGGGGTTGAGCAGTTCTTC
CATRGDRGVEQFF
>TRBD1|TRBJ2-2|TRBV7-4|few
TGTGCCAGCAGCCGTTACACAGGGGACACCGGGGAGCTGTTTTTT
CASSRYTGDTGELFF
>.|TRBJ2-3|TRBV28|.
TGTGCCAGCAGCCCACCGGTCGATACGCAGTATTTT
CASSPPVDTQYF
>.|TRBJ1-6|TRBV14|few
TGTGCCAGCAGCCAAGTAGGGCGCAATTCACCCCTCCACTTT
CASSQVGRNSPLHF
>TRBD2|TRBJ2-5|TRBV6-5|.
TGTGCCAGCAGTTACTATCGGACTAGCGGGGAAGAGACCCAGTACTTC
CASSYYRTSGEETQYF
>.|TRBJ2-3|TRBV4-1|few
TGCGCCAGCAGCCAAGTCTTGCTGGGGGCAGATACGCAGTATTTT
CASSQVLLGADTQYF
>TRBD1|TRBJ2-1|TRBV4-1|.
TGCGCCAGCAGCCAAGGGGGACAGGACCTCAATGAGCAGTTCTTC
CASSQGGQDLNEQFF
>TRBD2|TRBJ2-4|TRBV11-2|.
TGTGCCAGCAGCTTAGGGGTTGGTAGCGGGGTAGCCAAAAACATTCAGTACTTC
CASSLGVGSGVAKNIQYF
>TRBD2|TRBJ2-1|TRBV4-1|few
TGCGCCAGCAGCCGACTGAGCGGGGGGTCCTACAATGAGCAGTTCTTC
CASSRLSGGSYNEQFF
>.|TRBJ2-5|TRBV7-6|few
TGTGCCAGCAGCCCCCTTGGCAGGGGCCAAGAGACCCAGTACTTC
CASSPLGRGQETQYF
>.|TRBJ1-1|TRBV9|.
TGTGCCAGCAGCGTAGAGACTGGGACGGCGAACACTGAAGCTTTCTTT
CASSVETGTANTEAFF
>.|TRBJ1-5|TRBV4-1|.
TGCGCCAGCAGCCAAGATAACGGCGAGAATCAGCCCCAGCATTTT
CASSQDNGENQPQHF
>.|TRBJ2-2|TRBV5-5|.
TGTGCCAGCAGCCCCGACGGGGAGCTGTTTTTT
CASSPDGELFF
>.|TRBJ2-1|TRBV4-3|.
TGCGCCAGCAGCCAAGACCCCGGGGGCCCCCACAATGAGCAGTTCTTC
CASSQDPGGPHNEQFF
>.|TRBJ1-5|TRBV7-3|many
TGTGCCAGCAGCTTAACTGGGGTTAGCAATCAGCCCCAGCATTTT
CASSLTGVSNQPQHF
>TRBD2|TRBJ2-1|TRBV20-1|few
TGCAGTGCCCGGGCTAGCGGGGGTTTTGAGCAGTTCTTC
CSARASGGFEQFF
>.|TRBJ2-3|TRBV9|.
TGTGCCAGCACCTCACGAGGGCCCACAGATACGCAGTATTTT
CASTSRGPTDTQYF
>.|TRBJ2-3|TRBV10-3|.
TGTGCCATCAGTGAGGGTGGGACAGATACGCAGTATTTT
CAISEGGTDTQYF
>.|TRBJ1-3|TRBV15|.
TGTGCCACCAGCAGCGGGACGGGCTCTGGAAACACCATATATTTT
CATSSGTGSGNTIYF
>TRBD1|TRBJ1-4|TRBV7-9|.
TGTGCCGGACAGGGGGCGGAATCGGGGAAACTGTTTTTT
CAGQGAESGKLFF
>.|TRBJ2-2|TRBV4-1|.
TGCGCCAGCAGCCACACAGAGGGCGGGGAGCTGTTTTTT
CASSHTEGGELFF
>.|TRBJ2-6|TRBV10-2|.
TGCGCCAGCAGTGAGAAGGTGGGCTCAGGTACTGGGGCCAACGTCCTGACTTTC
CASSEKVGSGTGANVLTF